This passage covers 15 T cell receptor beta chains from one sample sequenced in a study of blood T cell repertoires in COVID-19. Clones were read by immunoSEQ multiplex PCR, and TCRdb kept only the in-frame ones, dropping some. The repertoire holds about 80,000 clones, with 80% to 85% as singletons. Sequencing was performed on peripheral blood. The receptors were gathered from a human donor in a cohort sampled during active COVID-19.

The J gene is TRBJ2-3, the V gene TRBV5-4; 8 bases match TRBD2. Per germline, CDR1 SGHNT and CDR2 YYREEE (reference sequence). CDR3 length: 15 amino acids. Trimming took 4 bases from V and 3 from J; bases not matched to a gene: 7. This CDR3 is CASSPSGGRTDTQYF. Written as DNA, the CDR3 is TGTGCCAGCAGCCCGAGCGGGGGTCGGACAGATACGCAGTATTTT.

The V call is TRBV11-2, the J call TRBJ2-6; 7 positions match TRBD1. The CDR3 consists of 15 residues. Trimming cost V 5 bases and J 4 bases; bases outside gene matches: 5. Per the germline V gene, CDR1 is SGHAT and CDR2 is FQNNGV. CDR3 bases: TGTGCCAGCAGCGTCGACAGGGCCGGGGCCAACGTCCTGACTTTC. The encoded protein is CASSVDRAGANVLTF.

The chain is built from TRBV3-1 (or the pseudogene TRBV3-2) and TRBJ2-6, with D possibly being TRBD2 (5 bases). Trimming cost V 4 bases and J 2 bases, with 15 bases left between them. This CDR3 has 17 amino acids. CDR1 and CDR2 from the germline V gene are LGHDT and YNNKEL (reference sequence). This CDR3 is CASSLEEGTPGANVLTF. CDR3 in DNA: TGTGCCAGCAGCCTTGAAGAGGGAACCCCTGGGGCCAACGTCCTGACTTTC.

The CDR3 DNA is TGCGCCAGCAGCATAAGACAGGGAGGCTACGAGCAGTACTTC. It yields the protein CASSIRQGGYEQYF. V is TRBV5-1 and J is TRBJ2-7, with a tentative D call TRBD1 (7 bases). Trimming cost V 4 bases and J 3 bases, with 14 bases left between them. Germline CDR1 and CDR2: SGHRS and YFSETQ. This CDR3 spans 14 amino acids.

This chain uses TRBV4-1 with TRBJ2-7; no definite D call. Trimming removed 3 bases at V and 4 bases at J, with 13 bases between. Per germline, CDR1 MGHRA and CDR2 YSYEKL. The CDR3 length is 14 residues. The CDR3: CASSHPLERYEQYF. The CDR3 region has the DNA TGCGCCAGCAGCCACCCCCTAGAACGTTACGAGCAGTACTTC.

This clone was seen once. CDR3 loop: CASSLEDYGYTF. In DNA form, the CDR3 reads TGTGCCAGCAGCCTGGAGGACTATGGCTACACCTTC. The chain has TRBV4-2 and TRBJ1-2; D unclear. V was shortened by 4 bases and J by 3 bases, with 6 bases between the two germline ends. The CDR3 has 12 residues. Germline CDR1 is LGHNA and CDR2 is YNFKEQ.

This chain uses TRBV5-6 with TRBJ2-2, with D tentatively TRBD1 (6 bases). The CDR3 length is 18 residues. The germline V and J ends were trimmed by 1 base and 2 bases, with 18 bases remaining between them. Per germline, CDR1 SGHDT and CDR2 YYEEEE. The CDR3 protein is CASSLWGIQQGNTGELFF. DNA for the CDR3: TGTGCCAGCAGCTTGTGGGGGATCCAACAGGGAAACACCGGGGAGCTGTTTTTT.

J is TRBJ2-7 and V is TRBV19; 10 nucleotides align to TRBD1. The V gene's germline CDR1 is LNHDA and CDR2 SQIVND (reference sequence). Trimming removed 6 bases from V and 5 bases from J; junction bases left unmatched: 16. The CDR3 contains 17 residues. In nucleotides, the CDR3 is TGTGCCAGTAGCCCCGGGACAGGGGCCGGTGGCTCTCACGAGCAGTACTTC. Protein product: CASSPGTGAGGSHEQYF.

The chain's CDR3 is CASSSPPGQGQGTGELFF. In nucleotides, the CDR3 is TGTGCCAGTAGTTCCCCTCCGGGACAGGGACAGGGGACCGGGGAGCTGTTTTTT. The chain recombines TRBV19 with TRBJ2-2, with 10 bases lining up with TRBD1. V trimming: 5 bases; J trimming: 5 bases; junction bases outside the gene matches: 14. CDR3 length equals 18 residues. Germline loops: CDR1 LNHDA, CDR2 SQIVND (reference sequence).

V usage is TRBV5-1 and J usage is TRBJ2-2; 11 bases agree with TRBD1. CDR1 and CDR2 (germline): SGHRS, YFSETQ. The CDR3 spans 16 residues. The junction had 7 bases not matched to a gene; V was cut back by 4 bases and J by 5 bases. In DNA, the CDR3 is TGCGCCAGCAGCACTTCCGGGACAGGGGGGACCGGGGAGCTGTTTTTT. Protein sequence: CASSTSGTGGTGELFF.

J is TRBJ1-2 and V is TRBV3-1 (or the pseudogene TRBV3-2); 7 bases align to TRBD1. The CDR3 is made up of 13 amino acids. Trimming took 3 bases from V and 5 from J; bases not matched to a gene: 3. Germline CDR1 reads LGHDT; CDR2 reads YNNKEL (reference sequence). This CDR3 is CASSHRQGYGYTF. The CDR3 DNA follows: TGTGCCAGCAGCCATCGACAGGGATATGGCTACACCTTC.

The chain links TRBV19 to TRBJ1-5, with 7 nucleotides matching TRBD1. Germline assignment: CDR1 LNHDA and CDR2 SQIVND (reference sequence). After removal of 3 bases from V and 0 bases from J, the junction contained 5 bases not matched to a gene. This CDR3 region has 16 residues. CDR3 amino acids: CASSIGDSYSNQPQHF. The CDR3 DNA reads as TGTGCCAGTAGTATCGGGGACAGTTATAGCAATCAGCCCCAGCATTTT.

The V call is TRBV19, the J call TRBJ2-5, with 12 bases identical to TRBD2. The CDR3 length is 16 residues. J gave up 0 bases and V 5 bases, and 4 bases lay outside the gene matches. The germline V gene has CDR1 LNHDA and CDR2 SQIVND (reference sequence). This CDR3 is CASSSTSGGYQETQYF. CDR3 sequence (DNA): TGTGCCAGTAGTTCTACTAGCGGGGGGTACCAAGAGACCCAGTACTTC.

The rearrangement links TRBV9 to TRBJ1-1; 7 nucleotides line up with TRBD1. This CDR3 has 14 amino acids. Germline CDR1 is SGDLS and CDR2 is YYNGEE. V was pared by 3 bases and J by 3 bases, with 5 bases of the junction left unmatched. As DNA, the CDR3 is TGTGCCAGCAGCGGACAGGGAGAGGACACTGAAGCTTTCTTT. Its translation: CASSGQGEDTEAFF.

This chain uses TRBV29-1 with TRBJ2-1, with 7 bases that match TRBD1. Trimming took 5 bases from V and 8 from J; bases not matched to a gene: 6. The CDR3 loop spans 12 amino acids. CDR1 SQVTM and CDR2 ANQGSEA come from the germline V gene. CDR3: CSVLRDSDEQFF. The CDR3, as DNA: TGCAGCGTTCTCAGGGACAGTGATGAGCAGTTCTTC.